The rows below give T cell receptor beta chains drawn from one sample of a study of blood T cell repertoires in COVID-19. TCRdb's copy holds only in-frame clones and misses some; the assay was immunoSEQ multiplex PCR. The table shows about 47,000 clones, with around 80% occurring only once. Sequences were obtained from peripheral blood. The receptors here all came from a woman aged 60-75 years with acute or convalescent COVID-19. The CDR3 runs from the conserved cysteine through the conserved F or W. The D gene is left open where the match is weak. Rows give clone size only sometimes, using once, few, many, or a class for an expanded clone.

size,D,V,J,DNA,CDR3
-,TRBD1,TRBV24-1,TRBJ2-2,TGTGCCACCAGAGGGACAGCCACCGGGGAGCTGTTTTTT,CATRGTATGELFF
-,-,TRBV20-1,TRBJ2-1,TGCAGTGCTAGTACCATTCGGGACACCACCCTTTACAATGAGCAGTTCTTC,CSASTIRDTTLYNEQFF
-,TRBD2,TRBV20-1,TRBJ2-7,TGCAGTGGGACTAGCTCTGACGAGCAGTACTTC,CSGTSSDEQYF
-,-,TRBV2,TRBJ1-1,TGTGCCAGCAGTGAGTTAGGACTAGTATCCGAAGCTTTCTTT,CASSELGLVSEAFF
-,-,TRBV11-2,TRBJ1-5,TGTGCCAGCAGCTTGGGTGTATCAGGGGAAGGCGGCAATCAGCCCCAGCATTTT,CASSLGVSGEGGNQPQHF
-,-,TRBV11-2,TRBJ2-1,TGTGCCAGCAGCTTAGGCGGGGCGTATGAGCAGTTCTTC,CASSLGGAYEQFF
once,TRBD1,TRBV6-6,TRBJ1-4,TGTGCCAGCAGTTACTCGACAGGGTATAATGAAAAACTGTTTTTT,CASSYSTGYNEKLFF
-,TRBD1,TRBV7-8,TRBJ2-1,TGTGCCAGCAGCCCCGGGACAGGGTTAAATGAGCAGTTCTTC,CASSPGTGLNEQFF
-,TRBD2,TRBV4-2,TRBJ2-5,TGTGCCAGCAGCCTCCGGGGTAGCGGGGGAAAGGGGGAGACCCAGTACTTC,CASSLRGSGGKGETQYF
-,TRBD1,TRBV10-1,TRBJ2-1,TGCGCCAGCAGTGAGTCCGTAACAGGGGACAATGAGCAGTTCTTC,CASSESVTGDNEQFF
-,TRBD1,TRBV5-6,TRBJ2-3,TGTGCCAGCAGCCGAGATACAGGGGTGGATACGCAGTATTTT,CASSRDTGVDTQYF
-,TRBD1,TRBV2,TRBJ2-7,TGTGCCAGCAGGCGAACGAGACAGGGGATAACCTACGAGCAGTACTTC,CASRRTRQGITYEQYF
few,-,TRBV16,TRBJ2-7,TGTGCCAGCAGCCAAAGCAGGGAAGGCGAGCAGTACTTC,CASSQSREGEQYF
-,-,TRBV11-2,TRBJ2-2,TGTGCCAGCAGCCCAGGGAACACCGGGGAGCTGTTTTTT,CASSPGNTGELFF
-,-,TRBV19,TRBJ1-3,TGTGCCAGCACTCTGACTTCTGGAAACACCATATATTTT,CASTLTSGNTIYF
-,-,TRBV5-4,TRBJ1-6,TGTGCCAGCAGCAGGGGGGGGAGTGATTCACCCCTCCACTTT,CASSRGGSDSPLHF
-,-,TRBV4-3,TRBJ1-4,TGCGCCAGCAGCCAAGATGGGGGCAAAACTGAAAAACTGTTTTTT,CASSQDGGKTEKLFF
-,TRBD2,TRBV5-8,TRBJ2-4,TGTGCCAGCAGGGGGACTAGCCGGACCACGGCCAAAAACATTCAGTACTTC,CASRGTSRTTAKNIQYF
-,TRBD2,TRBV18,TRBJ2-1,TGTGCCAGCTCACCTGTAGCGGGGCAATCGTTCTTC,CASSPVAGQSFF
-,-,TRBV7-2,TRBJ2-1,TGTGCCAGCAGCCTCTTACGGGGAGGGGGATACAATGAGCAGTTCTTC,CASSLLRGGGYNEQFF
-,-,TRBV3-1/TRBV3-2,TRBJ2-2,TGTGCCAGCAGCCAAGATCGTCGGGGGGCGGGGACCGGGGAGCTGTTTTTT,CASSQDRRGAGTGELFF
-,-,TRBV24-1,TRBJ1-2,TGTGCCACCAGTGATTACCCAGGGGATCCGGGGGGCTACACCTTC,CATSDYPGDPGGYTF
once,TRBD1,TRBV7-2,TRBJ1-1,TGTGCCAGCAGCTTGGATGGACAGGGGAACACTGAAGCTTTCTTT,CASSLDGQGNTEAFF
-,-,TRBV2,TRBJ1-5,TGTGCCAGCAGTGTTGAACGGGGGAATCAGCCCCAGCATTTT,CASSVERGNQPQHF
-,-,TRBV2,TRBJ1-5,TGTGCCAGCAGAGAGGACGAGGACAGTCAGCCCCAGCATTTT,CASREDEDSQPQHF
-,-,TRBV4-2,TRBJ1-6,TGTGCCAGCAGCCAAGATCGGTCACCCCTCCACTTT,CASSQDRSPLHF
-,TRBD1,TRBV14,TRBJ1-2,TGTGCCAGCAGCCCTGGGCGAGGGGGCGTTCGCTACACCTTC,CASSPGRGGVRYTF
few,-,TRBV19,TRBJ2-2,TGTGCCAGTAGTATAGGGCCAGAAACCGGGGAGCTGTTTTTT,CASSIGPETGELFF
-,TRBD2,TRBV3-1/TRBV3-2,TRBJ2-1,TGTGCCAGCAGTTCTAGCGGGGGGTCGTACAATGAGCAGTTCTTC,CASSSSGGSYNEQFF
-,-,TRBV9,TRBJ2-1,TGTGCCAGCAGCGTAGACCGGGAGCAGTTCTTC,CASSVDREQFF
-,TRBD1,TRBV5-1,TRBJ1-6,TGCGCCAGCAGCTTGGACGGACAGGGGCATTCACCCCTCCACTTT,CASSLDGQGHSPLHF
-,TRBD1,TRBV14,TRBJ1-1,TGTGCCAGCAGCAAAGGACAGGGGTTCATGAACACTGAAGCTTTCTTT,CASSKGQGFMNTEAFF
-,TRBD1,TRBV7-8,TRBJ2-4,TGTGCCAGCAGCACGAGACAGGGGAAAAACATTCAGTACTTC,CASSTRQGKNIQYF
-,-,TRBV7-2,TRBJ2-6,TGTGCCAGCAGCTTTGGGGCGTACTCTGGGGCCAACGTCCTGACTTTC,CASSFGAYSGANVLTF
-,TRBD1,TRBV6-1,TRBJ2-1,TGTGCCAGCAGTGATACCGGGACAGGGGGCAATGAGCAGTTCTTC,CASSDTGTGGNEQFF
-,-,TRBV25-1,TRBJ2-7,TGTGCCAGCAGTGAATTTGCGGGAATTTCCTACGAGCAGTACTTC,CASSEFAGISYEQYF
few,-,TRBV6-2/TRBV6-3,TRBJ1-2,TGTGCCAGCAGCCCTAGAGAGGGAGACTATGGCTACACCTTC,CASSPREGDYGYTF
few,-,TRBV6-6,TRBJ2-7,TGTGCCAGCAGTTTCACAGGGCCCCTAAGCTACGAGCAGTACTTC,CASSFTGPLSYEQYF
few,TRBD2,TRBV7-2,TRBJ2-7,TGTGCCAGCAGCTCTAGCGGGGCGGGGTTCGAGCAGTACTTC,CASSSSGAGFEQYF
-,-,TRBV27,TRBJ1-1,TGTGCCAGCAGTGAACAGGGGAACACTGAAGCTTTCTTT,CASSEQGNTEAFF
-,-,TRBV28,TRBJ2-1,TGTGCCAGCAGTTTAAGCGTCGGGGATGAGCAGTTCTTC,CASSLSVGDEQFF
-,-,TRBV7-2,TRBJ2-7,TGTGCCAGCAGCTTTGAGGGGGGGCTCGAGCAGTACTTC,CASSFEGGLEQYF
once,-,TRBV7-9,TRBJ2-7,TGTGCCAGCAGCTTAGTCGGTTTATCCTACGAGCAGTACTTC,CASSLVGLSYEQYF
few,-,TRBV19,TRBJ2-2,TGTGCCAGTAGTAACAGGAACACCGGGGAGCTGTTTTTT,CASSNRNTGELFF
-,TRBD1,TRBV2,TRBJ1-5,TGTGCCAGCAGTGGACAGGGGGCAACTGAGCCCCAGCATTTT,CASSGQGATEPQHF
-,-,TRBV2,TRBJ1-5,TGTGCCAGCAGTGTTGGGGGGGCAGGGCAGCCCCAGCATTTT,CASSVGGAGQPQHF
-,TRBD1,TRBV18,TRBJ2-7,TGTGCCAGCTCACCCCTCGGGACAGGGAACGAGCAGTACTTC,CASSPLGTGNEQYF
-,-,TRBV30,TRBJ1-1,TGTGCCTGGAGTGGACAGATGAACACTGAAGCTTTCTTT,CAWSGQMNTEAFF
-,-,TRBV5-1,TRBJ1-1,TGCGCCAGTTCAGGGGCGAACACTGAAGCTTTCTTT,CASSGANTEAFF